This T cell receptor (beta chain) was identified in a study of response to subunit inactivated influenza vaccine. TCRdb ran MiXCR on the RT-PCR reads and lists one entry per CDR3 protein. This sample has about 190,000 distinct CDR3 sequences, with under 15% found just once. This clonotype came up a few times. Its target is not known. CDR1 is SGHRS, CDR2 YFSETQ, per germline. The CDR3 consists of 17 residues. The V gene end was trimmed by 3 bases and the J gene end by 2 bases; junction bases not matched to a gene: 10. General study points: Each seasonal flu vaccination may recruit only limited new T cells, authors suggested.

Specimen: CD8+ T cells sorted from PBMCs, collected 4 to 6 days after vaccination. The receptor comes from a man aged 50-59 years who received an inactivated influenza vaccine. The chain recombines TRBV5-1 with TRBJ1-1, with 10 nucleotides matching TRBD1. CDR3 in amino acids: CASSSGTGAIGNTEAFF. In nucleotides, the CDR3 is TGCGCCAGCAGCTCCGGGACAGGGGCAATAGGTAACACTGAAGCTTTCTTT.